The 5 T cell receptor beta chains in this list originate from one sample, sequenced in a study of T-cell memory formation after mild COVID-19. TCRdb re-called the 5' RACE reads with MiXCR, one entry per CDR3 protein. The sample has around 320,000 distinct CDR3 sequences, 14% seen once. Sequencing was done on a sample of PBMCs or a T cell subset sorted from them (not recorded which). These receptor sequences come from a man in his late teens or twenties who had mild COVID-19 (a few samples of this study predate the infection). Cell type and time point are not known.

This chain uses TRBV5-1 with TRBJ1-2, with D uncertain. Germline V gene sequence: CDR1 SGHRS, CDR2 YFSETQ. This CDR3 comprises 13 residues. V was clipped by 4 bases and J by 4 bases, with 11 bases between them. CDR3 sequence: CASSTESSYGYTF. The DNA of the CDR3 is TGCGCCAGCAGCACGGAGTCGTCCTATGGCTACACCTTC.

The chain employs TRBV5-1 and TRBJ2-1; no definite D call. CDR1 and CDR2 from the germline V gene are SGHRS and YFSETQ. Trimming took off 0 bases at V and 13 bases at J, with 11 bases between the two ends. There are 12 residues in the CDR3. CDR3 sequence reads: CASSLAGPAQFF. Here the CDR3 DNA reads TGCGCCAGCAGCTTGGCCGGCCCCGCCCAGTTCTTC. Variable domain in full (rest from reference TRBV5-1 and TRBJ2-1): KAGVTQTPRYLIKTRGQQVTLSCSPISGHRSVSWYQQTPGQGLQFLFEYFSETQRNKGNFPGRFSGRQFSNSRSEMNVSTLELGDSALYLCASSLAGPAQFFGPGTRLTVL.

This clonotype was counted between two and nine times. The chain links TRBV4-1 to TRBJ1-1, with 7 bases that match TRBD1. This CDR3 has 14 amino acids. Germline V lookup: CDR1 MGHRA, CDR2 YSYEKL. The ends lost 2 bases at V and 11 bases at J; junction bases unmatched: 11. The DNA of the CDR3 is TGCGCCAGCAGCCAACCACAGGGGAACGGGTGGGCTTTCTTT. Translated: CASSQPQGNGWAFF.

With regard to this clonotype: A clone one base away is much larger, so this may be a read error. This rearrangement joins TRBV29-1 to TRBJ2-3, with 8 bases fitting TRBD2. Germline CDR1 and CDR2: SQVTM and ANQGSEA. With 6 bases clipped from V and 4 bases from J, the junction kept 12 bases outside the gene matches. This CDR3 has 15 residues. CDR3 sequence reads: CSVSTSVGAADTQYF. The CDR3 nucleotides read TGCAGCGTCTCGACTAGCGTGGGGGCGGCAGATACGCAGTATTTT.

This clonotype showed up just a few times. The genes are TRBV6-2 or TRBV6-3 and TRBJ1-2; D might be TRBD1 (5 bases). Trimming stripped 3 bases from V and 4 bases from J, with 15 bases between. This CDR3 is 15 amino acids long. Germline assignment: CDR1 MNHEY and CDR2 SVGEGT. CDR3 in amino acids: CASSYSGSWSYGYTF. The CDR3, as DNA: TGTGCCAGCAGTTATTCAGGGAGTTGGAGCTATGGCTACACCTTC.